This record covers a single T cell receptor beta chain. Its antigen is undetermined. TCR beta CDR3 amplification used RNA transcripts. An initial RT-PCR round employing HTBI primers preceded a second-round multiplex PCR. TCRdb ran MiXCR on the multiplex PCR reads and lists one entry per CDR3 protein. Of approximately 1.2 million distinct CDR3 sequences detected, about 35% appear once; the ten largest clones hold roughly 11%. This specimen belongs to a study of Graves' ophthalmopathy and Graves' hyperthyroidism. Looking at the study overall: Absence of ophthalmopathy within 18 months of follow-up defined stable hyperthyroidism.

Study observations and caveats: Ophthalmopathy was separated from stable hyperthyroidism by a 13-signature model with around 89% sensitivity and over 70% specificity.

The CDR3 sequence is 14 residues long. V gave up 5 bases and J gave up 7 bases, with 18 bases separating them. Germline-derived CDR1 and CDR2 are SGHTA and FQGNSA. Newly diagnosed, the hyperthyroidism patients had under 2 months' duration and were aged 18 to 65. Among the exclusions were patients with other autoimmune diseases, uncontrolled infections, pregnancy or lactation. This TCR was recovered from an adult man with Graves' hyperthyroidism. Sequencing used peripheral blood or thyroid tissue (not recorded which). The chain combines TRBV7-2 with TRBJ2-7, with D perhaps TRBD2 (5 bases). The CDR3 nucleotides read TGTGCCAGCAGCCCCAAGTGGGAGTTCCGGGAGCAGTACTTC. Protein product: CASSPKWEFREQYF.